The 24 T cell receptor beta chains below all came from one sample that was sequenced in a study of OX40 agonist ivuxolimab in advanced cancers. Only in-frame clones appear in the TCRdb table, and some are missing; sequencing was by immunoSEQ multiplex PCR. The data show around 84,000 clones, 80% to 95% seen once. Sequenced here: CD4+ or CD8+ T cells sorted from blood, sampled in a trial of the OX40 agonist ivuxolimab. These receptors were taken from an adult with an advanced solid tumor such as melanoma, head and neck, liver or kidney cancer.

CDR3 coding DNA: TGTGCCAGCAGCGCCCAGGGACACGAGGGCTACACCTTC. As protein: CASSAQGHEGYTF. The V gene is TRBV11-3, the J gene TRBJ1-2; tentative D call: TRBD1 (6 bases). The CDR3 extends over 13 amino acids. The ends were cut back, 5 bases at V and 8 bases at J, with 15 bases in the middle. Germline lookup yields CDR1 SGHNT and CDR2 YENEEA.

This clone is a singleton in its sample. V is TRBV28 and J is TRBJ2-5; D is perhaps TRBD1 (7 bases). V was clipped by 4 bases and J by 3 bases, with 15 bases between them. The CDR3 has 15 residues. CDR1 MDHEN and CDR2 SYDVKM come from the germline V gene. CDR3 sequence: CASSSPGRGEETQYF. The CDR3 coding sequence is TGTGCCAGCAGTTCCCCCGGCAGGGGGGAAGAGACCCAGTACTTC.

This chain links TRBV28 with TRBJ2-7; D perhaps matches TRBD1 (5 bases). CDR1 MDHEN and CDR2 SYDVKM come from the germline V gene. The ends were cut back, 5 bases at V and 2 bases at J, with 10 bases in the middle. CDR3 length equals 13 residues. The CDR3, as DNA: TGTGCCAGCAGTCCCGCAGGGACCTACGAGCAGTACTTC. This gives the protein CASSPAGTYEQYF.

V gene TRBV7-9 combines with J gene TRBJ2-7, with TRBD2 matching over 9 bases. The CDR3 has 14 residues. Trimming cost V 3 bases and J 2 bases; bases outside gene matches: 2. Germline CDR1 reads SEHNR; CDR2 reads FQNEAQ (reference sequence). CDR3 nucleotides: TGTGCCAGCAGCTTCCTAGCGGGAACCTACGAGCAGTACTTC. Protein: CASSFLAGTYEQYF.

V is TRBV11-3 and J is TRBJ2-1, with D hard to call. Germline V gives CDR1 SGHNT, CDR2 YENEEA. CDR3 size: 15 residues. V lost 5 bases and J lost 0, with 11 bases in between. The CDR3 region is CASSLRTGSYNEQFF. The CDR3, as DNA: TGTGCCAGCAGCCTTCGGACGGGCTCCTACAATGAGCAGTTCTTC.

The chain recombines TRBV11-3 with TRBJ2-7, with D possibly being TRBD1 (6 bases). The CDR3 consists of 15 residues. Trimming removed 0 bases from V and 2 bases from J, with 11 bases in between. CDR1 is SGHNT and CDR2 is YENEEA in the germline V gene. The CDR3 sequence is CASSLERQETYEQYF. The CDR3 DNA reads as TGTGCCAGCAGCTTAGAGCGACAGGAGACCTACGAGCAGTACTTC.

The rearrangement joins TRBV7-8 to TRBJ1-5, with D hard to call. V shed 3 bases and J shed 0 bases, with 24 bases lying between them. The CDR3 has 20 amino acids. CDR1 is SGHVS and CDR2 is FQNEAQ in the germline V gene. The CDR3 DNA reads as TGTGCCAGCAGCTTGTACCGCCTGGTGACGGGTGCGGCTAGCAATCAGCCCCAGCATTTT. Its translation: CASSLYRLVTGAASNQPQHF.

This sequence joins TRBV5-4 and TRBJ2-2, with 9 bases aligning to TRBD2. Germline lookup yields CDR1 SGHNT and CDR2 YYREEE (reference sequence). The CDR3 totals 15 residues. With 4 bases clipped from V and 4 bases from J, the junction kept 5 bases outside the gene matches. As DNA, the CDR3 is TGTGCCAGCAGCCGCGGGACTAGCCCCACCGGGGAGCTGTTTTTT. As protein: CASSRGTSPTGELFF. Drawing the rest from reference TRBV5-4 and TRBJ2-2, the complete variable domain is ETGVTQSPTHLIKTRGQQVTLRCSSQSGHNTVSWYQQALGQGPQFIFQYYREEENGRGNFPPRFSGLQFPNYSSELNVNALELDDSALYLCASSRGTSPTGELFFGEGSRLTVL.

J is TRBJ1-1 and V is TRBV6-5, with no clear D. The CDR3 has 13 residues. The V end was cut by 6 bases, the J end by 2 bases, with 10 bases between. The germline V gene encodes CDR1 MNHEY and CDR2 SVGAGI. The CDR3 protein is CASRRVENTEAFF. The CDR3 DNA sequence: TGTGCCAGCAGAAGGGTCGAAAACACTGAAGCTTTCTTT.

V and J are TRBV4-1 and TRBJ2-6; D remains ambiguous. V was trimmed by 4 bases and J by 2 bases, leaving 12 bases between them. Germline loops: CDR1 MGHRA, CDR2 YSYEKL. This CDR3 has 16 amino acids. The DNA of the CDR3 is TGCGCCAGCAGCCGTGCTAGGGCTACTGGGGCCAACGTCCTGACTTTC. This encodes CASSRARATGANVLTF.

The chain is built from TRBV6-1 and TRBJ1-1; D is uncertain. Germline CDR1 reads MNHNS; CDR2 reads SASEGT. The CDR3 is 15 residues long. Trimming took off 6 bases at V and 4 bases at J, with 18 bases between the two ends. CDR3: CASSHPPAESTEAFF. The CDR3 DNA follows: TGTGCCAGCAGCCATCCGCCGGCGGAAAGCACTGAAGCTTTCTTT.

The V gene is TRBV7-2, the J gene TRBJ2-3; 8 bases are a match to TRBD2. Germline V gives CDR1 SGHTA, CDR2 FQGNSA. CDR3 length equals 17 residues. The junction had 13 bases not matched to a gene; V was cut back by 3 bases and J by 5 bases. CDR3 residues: CASSFQLAGRGGDTQYF. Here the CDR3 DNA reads TGTGCCAGCAGCTTCCAATTAGCGGGACGAGGGGGAGATACGCAGTATTTT.

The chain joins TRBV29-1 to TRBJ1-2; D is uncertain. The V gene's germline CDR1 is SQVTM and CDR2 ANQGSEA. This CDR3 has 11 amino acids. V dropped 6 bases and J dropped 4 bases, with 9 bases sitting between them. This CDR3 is CSVATGYGYTF. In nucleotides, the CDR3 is TGCAGCGTGGCCACGGGCTATGGCTACACCTTC.

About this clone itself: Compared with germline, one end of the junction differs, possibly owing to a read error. The CDR3 nucleotides are TGTGCTAGCAGGGCCGGGACTAGCGGGAGTTCCGGGGAGCTGTTTTTT. It translates to CASRAGTSGSSGELFF. The chain links TRBV7-7 to TRBJ2-2, with 14 bases fitting TRBD2. CDR3 length equals 16 residues. The germline V gene encodes CDR1 SSHAT and CDR2 FNYEAQ (reference sequence).

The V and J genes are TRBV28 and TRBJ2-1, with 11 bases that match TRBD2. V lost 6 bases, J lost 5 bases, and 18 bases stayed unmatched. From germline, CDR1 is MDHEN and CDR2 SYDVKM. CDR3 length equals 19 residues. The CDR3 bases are TGTGCCAGCAGATATAGGACTAGCGGGTCGCGGCACCAAGACAATGAGCAGTTCTTC. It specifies CASRYRTSGSRHQDNEQFF. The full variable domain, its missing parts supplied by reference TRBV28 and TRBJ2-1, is DVKVTQSSRYLVKRTGEKVFLECVQDMDHENMFWYRQDPGLGLRLIYFSYDVKMKEKGDIPEGYSVSREKKERFSLILESASTNQTSMYLCASRYRTSGSRHQDNEQFFGPGTRLTVL.

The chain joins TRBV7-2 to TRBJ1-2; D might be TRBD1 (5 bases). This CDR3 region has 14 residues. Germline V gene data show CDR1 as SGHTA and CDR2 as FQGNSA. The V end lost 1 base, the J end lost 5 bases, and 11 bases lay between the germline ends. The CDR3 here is CASSLVGTQYGYTF. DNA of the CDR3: TGTGCCAGCAGCTTAGTCGGGACCCAATATGGCTACACCTTC.

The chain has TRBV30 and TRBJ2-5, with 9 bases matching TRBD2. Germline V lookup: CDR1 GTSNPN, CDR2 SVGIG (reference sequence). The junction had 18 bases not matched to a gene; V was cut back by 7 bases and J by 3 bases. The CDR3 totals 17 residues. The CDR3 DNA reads TGTGCCTTTTCGCGCGGGAGGGCCCTCTATAGGGAAGAGACCCAGTACTTC. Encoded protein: CAFSRGRALYREETQYF. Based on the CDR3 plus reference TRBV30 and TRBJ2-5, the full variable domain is SQTIHQWPATLVQPVGSPLSLECTVEGTSNPNLYWYRQAAGRGLQLLFYSVGIGQISSEVPQNLSASRPQDRQFILSSKKLLLSDSGFYLCAFSRGRALYREETQYFGPGTRLLVL.

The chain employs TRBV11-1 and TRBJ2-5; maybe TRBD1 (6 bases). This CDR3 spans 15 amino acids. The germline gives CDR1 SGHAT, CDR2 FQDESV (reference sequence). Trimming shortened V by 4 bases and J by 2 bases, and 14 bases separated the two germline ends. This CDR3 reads CASSSTGHEQETQYF. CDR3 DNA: TGTGCCAGCAGCTCCACGGGACATGAGCAAGAGACCCAGTACTTC.

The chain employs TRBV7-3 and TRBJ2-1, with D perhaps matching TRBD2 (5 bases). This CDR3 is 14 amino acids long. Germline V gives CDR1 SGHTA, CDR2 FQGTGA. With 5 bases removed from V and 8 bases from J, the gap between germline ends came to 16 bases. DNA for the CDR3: TGTGCCAGCAGCCCCTTCCGAGGGAGCCATGAGCAGTTCTTC. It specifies CASSPFRGSHEQFF.

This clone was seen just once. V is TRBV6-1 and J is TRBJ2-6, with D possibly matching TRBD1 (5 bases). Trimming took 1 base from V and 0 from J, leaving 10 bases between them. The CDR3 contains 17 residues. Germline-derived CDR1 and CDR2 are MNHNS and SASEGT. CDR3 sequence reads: CASSEEGRASGANVLTF. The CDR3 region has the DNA TGTGCCAGCAGTGAAGAAGGCAGGGCCTCTGGGGCCAACGTCCTGACTTTC.

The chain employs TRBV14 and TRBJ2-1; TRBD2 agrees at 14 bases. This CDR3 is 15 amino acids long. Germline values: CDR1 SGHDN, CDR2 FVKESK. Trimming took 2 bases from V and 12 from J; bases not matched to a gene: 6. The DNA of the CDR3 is TGTGCCAGCAGCCAACAGGGACTAGCGGGAGTATTGCAGTTCTTC. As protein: CASSQQGLAGVLQFF.

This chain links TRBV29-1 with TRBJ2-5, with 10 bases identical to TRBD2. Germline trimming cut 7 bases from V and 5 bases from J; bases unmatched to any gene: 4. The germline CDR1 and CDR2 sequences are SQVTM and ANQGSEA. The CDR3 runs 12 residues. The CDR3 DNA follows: TGCAGCGCGGGACTAGCGTTGGAGACCCAGTACTTC. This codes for CSAGLALETQYF.

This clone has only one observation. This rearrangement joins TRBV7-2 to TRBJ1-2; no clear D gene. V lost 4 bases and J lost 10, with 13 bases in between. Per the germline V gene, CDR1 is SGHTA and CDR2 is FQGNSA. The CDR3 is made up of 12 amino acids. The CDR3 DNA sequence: TGTGCCAGCAGCTCCGATTTCAGCCCCTACACCTTC. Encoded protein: CASSSDFSPYTF. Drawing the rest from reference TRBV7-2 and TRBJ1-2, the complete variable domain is GAGVSQSPSNKVTEKGKDVELRCDPISGHTALYWYRQSLGQGLEFLIYFQGNSAPDKSGLPSDRFSAERTGGSVSTLTIQRTQQEDSAVYLCASSSDFSPYTFGSGTRLTVV.

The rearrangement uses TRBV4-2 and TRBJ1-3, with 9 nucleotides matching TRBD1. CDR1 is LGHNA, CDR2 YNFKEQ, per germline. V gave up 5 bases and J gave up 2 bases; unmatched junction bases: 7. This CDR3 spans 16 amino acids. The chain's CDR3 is CASSYRQGVAGNTIYF. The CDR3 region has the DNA TGTGCCAGCAGCTATAGACAGGGGGTCGCTGGAAACACCATATATTTT.